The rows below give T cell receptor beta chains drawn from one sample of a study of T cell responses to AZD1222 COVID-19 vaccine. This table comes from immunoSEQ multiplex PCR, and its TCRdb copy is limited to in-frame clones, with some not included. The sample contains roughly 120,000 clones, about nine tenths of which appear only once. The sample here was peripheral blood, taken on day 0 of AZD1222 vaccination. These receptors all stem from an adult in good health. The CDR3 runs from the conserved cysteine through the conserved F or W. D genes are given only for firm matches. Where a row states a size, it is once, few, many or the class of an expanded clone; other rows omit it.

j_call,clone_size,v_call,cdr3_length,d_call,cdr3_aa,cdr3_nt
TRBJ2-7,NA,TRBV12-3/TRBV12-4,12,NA,CASSPGQYEQYF,TGTGCCAGCAGTCCGGGACAATACGAGCAGTACTTC
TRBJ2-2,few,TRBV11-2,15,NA,CASSFNYRAAGELFF,TGTGCCAGCAGCTTTAATTACAGGGCGGCCGGGGAGCTGTTTTTT
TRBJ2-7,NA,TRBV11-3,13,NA,CASSLTGTYEQYF,TGTGCCAGCAGCTTAACAGGCACCTACGAGCAGTACTTC
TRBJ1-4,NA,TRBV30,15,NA,CAWSGGGSLREKLFF,TGTGCCTGGAGTGGTGGGGGCTCGTTACGTGAAAAACTGTTTTTT
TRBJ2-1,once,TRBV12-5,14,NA,CASGPSWRGNEQFF,TGTGCTAGTGGTCCATCGTGGAGGGGAAATGAGCAGTTCTTC
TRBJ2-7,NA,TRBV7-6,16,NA,CASSPLAGQNSYEQYF,TGTGCCAGCAGCCCCCTAGCTGGACAGAATTCCTACGAGCAGTACTTC
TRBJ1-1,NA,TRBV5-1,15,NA,CASSLLTGPNTEAFF,TGCGCCAGCAGCTTACTGACAGGACCGAACACTGAAGCTTTCTTT
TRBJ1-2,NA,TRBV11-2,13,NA,CASSPDGSYGYTF,TGTGCCAGCAGTCCCGACGGGTCCTATGGCTACACCTTC
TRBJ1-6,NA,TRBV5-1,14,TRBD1,CASSTGQIDSPLHF,TGCGCCAGCAGCACGGGACAGATAGATTCACCCCTCCACTTT
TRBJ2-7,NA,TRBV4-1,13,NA,CASSQDSQGEQYF,TGCGCCAGCAGCCAAGACTCTCAGGGGGAGCAGTACTTC
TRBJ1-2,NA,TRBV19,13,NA,CASSMVQAGGYTF,TGTGCCAGTAGTATGGTACAAGCGGGCGGCTACACCTTC
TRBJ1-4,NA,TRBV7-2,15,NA,CASSLGAGLDEKLFF,TGTGCCAGCAGCTTAGGGGCAGGGTTGGATGAAAAACTGTTTTTT
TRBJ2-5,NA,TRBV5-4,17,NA,CASSPVQGLTTQETQYF,TGTGCCAGCAGCCCCGTCCAAGGCCTCACCACACAAGAGACCCAGTACTTC
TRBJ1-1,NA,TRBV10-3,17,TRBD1,CAISESIATGGVTEAFF,TGTGCCATCAGTGAGTCTATAGCGACAGGGGGCGTGACTGAAGCTTTCTTT
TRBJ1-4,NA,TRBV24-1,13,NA,CATSDVLIGKLFF,TGTGCCACCAGTGACGTCCTCATTGGGAAACTGTTTTTT
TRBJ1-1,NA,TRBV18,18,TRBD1,CASSPPQDRVGLNTEAFF,TGTGCCAGCTCACCACCTCAGGACAGGGTGGGGTTGAACACTGAAGCTTTCTTT
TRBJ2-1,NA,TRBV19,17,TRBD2,CASSSGLAGGVGNEQFF,TGTGCCAGTAGTTCGGGACTAGCGGGGGGGGTAGGGAATGAGCAGTTCTTC
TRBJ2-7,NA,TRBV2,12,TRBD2,CASATSGGLRYF,TGTGCCAGTGCGACTAGCGGGGGGCTCCGGTACTTC
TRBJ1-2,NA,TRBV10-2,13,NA,CASSEEVIHGYTF,TGCGCCAGCAGTGAGGAGGTTATTCATGGCTACACCTTC
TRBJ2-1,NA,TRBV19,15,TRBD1,CASSTGTGPYNEQFF,TGTGCCAGTAGTACCGGGACAGGGCCATACAATGAGCAGTTCTTC
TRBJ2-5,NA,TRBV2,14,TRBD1,CASSTDRGPETQYF,TGTGCCAGCAGCACTGACAGGGGGCCGGAGACCCAGTACTTC
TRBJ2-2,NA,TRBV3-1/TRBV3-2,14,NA,CASSQRPNTGELFF,TGTGCCAGCAGCCAACGCCCGAACACCGGGGAGCTGTTTTTT
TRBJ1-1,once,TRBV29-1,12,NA,CSVEDVNPEAFF,TGCAGCGTTGAAGACGTTAACCCTGAAGCTTTCTTT
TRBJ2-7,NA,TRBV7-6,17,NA,CASSLQHGVAVPYEQYF,TGTGCCAGCAGCTTACAGCATGGGGTAGCGGTTCCCTACGAGCAGTACTTC
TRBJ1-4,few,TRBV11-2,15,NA,CASRPEEGFGEKLFF,TGTGCCAGCAGACCAGAGGAGGGTTTTGGAGAAAAACTGTTTTTT
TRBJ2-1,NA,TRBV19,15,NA,CASSIATDSLTPQFF,TGTGCCAGTAGTATCGCTACGGACAGCCTAACCCCGCAGTTCTTC